These T cell receptor beta chains were read from a single sample in a study of human T cells and chemical hapten exposure. From the RACE reads, TCRdb called clonotypes with MiXCR, one entry per CDR3 protein. The repertoire holds approximately 81,000 distinct CDR3 sequences, under 10% seen once, with roughly 1.5% in the top ten. The material sequenced was whole blood. These receptors came from a male donor in good health. Some clones in this sample may be carry-over from other donors' samples. CDR3s include the opening cysteine and the closing phenylalanine or tryptophan. A D gene is named only where the DNA matches it firmly. Where a row states a size, it is once, few, many or the class of an expanded clone; other rows omit it.

-	TRBV3-1	TRBJ2-2	-	CASSQRTGELFF	TGTGCCAGCAGCCAACGAACCGGGGAGCTGTTTTTT
few	TRBV27	TRBJ2-7	-	CASSFQGTSYEQYF	TGTGCCAGCAGTTTCCAGGGAACCTCCTACGAGCAGTACTTC
few	TRBV12-3/TRBV12-4	TRBJ2-7	-	CASSTSSGQYF	TGTGCCAGCAGTACATCTTCAGGGCAGTACTTC
-	TRBV14	TRBJ2-7	TRBD1	CASSQGAGGGYEQYF	TGTGCCAGCAGCCAAGGGGCAGGGGGCGGCTACGAGCAGTACTTC
few	TRBV9	TRBJ1-1	TRBD1	CASSSRTGGLTEAFF	TGTGCCAGCAGCAGCCGGACAGGGGGCCTCACTGAAGCTTTCTTT
-	TRBV3-1	TRBJ2-5	-	CASSQQPGRGQETQYF	TGTGCCAGCAGCCAACAGCCGGGACGGGGGCAAGAGACCCAGTACTTC
-	TRBV12-3/TRBV12-4	TRBJ1-1	TRBD1	CASSSPTGLHTEAFF	TGTGCCAGCAGTTCCCCGACAGGGTTGCACACTGAAGCTTTCTTT
few	TRBV6-5	TRBJ2-5	TRBD2	CASSPTGTSGRPSQETQYF	TGTGCCAGCAGTCCTACCGGGACTAGCGGACGACCTTCCCAAGAGACCCAGTACTTC
few	TRBV7-2	TRBJ2-3	-	CASSPIAVSTDTQYF	TGTGCCAGCAGCCCCATAGCGGTTAGCACAGATACGCAGTATTTT
-	TRBV4-3	TRBJ2-2	-	CASSQVGASTGELFF	TGCGCCAGCAGCCAAGTGGGGGCTAGCACCGGGGAGCTGTTTTTT
few	TRBV6-1	TRBJ2-7	-	CASSEGRGGNSEQYF	TGTGCCAGCAGTGAAGGGAGGGGAGGAAACAGCGAGCAGTACTTC
few	TRBV5-1	TRBJ2-3	TRBD2	CASSSFPSSGRTDTQYF	TGCGCCAGCAGCTCCTTTCCCTCTAGCGGACGCACAGATACGCAGTATTTT
few	TRBV24-1	TRBJ2-5	-	CATSVQEGNQETQYF	TGTGCCACCAGTGTTCAGGAAGGGAACCAAGAGACCCAGTACTTC
-	TRBV5-4	TRBJ2-3	-	CASSWVPSSVFTDTQYF	TGTGCCAGCAGCTGGGTCCCTAGTAGCGTGTTCACAGATACGCAGTATTTT
many	TRBV7-6	TRBJ2-1	TRBD2	CASSLAVAGGDEQFF	TGTGCCAGCAGCTTAGCAGTAGCGGGGGGAGATGAGCAGTTCTTC
-	TRBV6-6	TRBJ1-6	-	CASGPGTVSFSSYNSPLHF	TGTGCCAGCGGCCCGGGTACCGTCTCATTTAGCTCCTATAATTCACCCCTCCACTTT
few	TRBV10-3	TRBJ1-1	-	CAVTSGGNTEAFF	TGTGCCGTTACATCGGGGGGAAACACTGAAGCTTTCTTT
many	TRBV5-1	TRBJ2-4	-	CASSLGVAKNIQYF	TGCGCCAGCAGCTTGGGTGTAGCCAAAAACATTCAGTACTTC
-	TRBV4-3	TRBJ2-3	-	CASSQEDSTDTQYF	TGCGCCAGCAGCCAAGAGGACAGCACAGATACGCAGTATTTT
-	TRBV19	TRBJ2-3	-	CASTTGSRDTQYF	TGTGCCAGTACCACCGGGAGCAGAGATACGCAGTATTTT
few	TRBV6-5	TRBJ1-5	TRBD1	CASRDDRVSNQPQHF	TGTGCCAGCAGGGATGACAGGGTGAGCAATCAGCCCCAGCATTTT
few	TRBV21-1	TRBJ1-3	-	CASSPQGGTPGNTIYF	TGTGCCAGCAGCCCCCAAGGAGGGACCCCTGGAAACACCATATATTTT
-	TRBV28	TRBJ1-5	-	CASVTYTSNQPQHF	TGTGCCAGCGTGACATACACTAGCAATCAGCCCCAGCATTTT
few	TRBV14	TRBJ2-1	-	CASSQGWEVYNEQFF	TGTGCCAGCAGCCAAGGCTGGGAAGTTTACAATGAGCAGTTCTTC
-	TRBV20-1	TRBJ2-5	TRBD1	CSARRGDSVHF	TGCAGTGCTAGACGTGGGGACAGTGTTCACTTC
many	TRBV4-2	TRBJ1-1	-	CASSQPPGSTEAFF	TGTGCCAGCAGCCAACCCCCAGGGAGCACTGAAGCTTTCTTT
few	TRBV29-1	TRBJ2-1	TRBD2	CSVVTSGSSYNEQFF	TGCAGCGTTGTTACTAGCGGGAGCTCCTACAATGAGCAGTTCTTC
few	TRBV12-3/TRBV12-4	TRBJ2-7	TRBD1	CASSLGTPGQGQYEQYF	TGTGCCAGCAGTCTAGGGACCCCGGGACAGGGTCAGTACGAGCAGTACTTC
-	TRBV5-6	TRBJ1-1	-	CASSLAAREAFF	TGTGCCAGCAGCTTGGCGGCCAGAGAAGCTTTCTTT
few	TRBV7-9	TRBJ1-5	-	CASSLGGNGNQPQHF	TGTGCCAGCAGCTTAGGAGGGAATGGCAATCAGCCCCAGCATTTT
few	TRBV7-9	TRBJ1-5	-	CASSLAGYNQPQHF	TGTGCCAGCAGCTTAGCGGGGTACAATCAGCCCCAGCATTTT
-	TRBV27	TRBJ1-6	-	CASRLDYRARSPLHF	TGTGCCAGCAGACTTGACTACAGGGCCCGGTCACCCCTCCACTTT
-	TRBV5-1	TRBJ1-5	TRBD1	CASSLGDRGGNQPQHF	TGCGCCAGCAGCTTGGGGGACAGGGGCGGCAATCAGCCCCAGCATTTT
few	TRBV6-2/TRBV6-3	TRBJ2-7	TRBD2	CASSNIIAGVEEQYF	TGTGCCAGCAGTAATATCATAGCGGGAGTGGAAGAGCAGTACTTC
few	TRBV20-1	TRBJ2-1	TRBD2	CSAPPLAGGYNEQFF	TGCAGTGCTCCCCCCCTAGCGGGAGGCTACAATGAGCAGTTCTTC
few	TRBV6-5	TRBJ1-5	TRBD1	CASSQSGTVHQPQHF	TGTGCCAGCAGTCAATCCGGGACAGTCCATCAGCCCCAGCATTTT
-	TRBV7-9	TRBJ1-1	TRBD1	CASSGQGRAEAFF	TGTGCCAGCAGCGGACAGGGGAGAGCTGAAGCTTTCTTT
few	TRBV11-2	TRBJ2-5	-	CASSARGLQETQYF	TGTGCCAGCAGCGCCCGTGGGTTACAAGAGACCCAGTACTTC
many	TRBV6-2/TRBV6-3	TRBJ2-1	-	CASSLAGPAYNEQFF	TGTGCCAGCAGTTTGGCGGGGCCCGCCTACAATGAGCAGTTCTTC
-	TRBV10-3	TRBJ1-1	-	CAISTGRTKNTEAFF	TGTGCCATTTCAACGGGACGGACTAAGAACACTGAAGCTTTCTTT
-	TRBV29-1	TRBJ2-7	-	CSVILEAYEQYF	TGCAGCGTCATACTAGAAGCCTACGAGCAGTACTTC
few	TRBV10-3	TRBJ1-1	TRBD1	CASATGGNTEAFF	TGTGCCTCCGCTACAGGGGGGAACACTGAAGCTTTCTTT
few	TRBV18	TRBJ2-3	TRBD2	CASSPPTSGGAGDTQYF	TGTGCCAGCTCACCACCCACTAGCGGGGGGGCCGGAGATACGCAGTATTTT
-	TRBV28	TRBJ2-7	TRBD1	CASSLMAGGQYEQYF	TGTGCCAGCAGTTTGATGGCAGGGGGCCAGTACGAGCAGTACTTC
few	TRBV4-3	TRBJ2-2	-	CASSQRQVNTGELFF	TGCGCCAGCAGCCAACGGCAGGTGAACACCGGGGAGCTGTTTTTT
many	TRBV25-1	TRBJ1-6	TRBD1	CASSELTGQGNSPLHF	TGTGCCAGCAGTGAGCTCACGGGACAGGGTAATTCACCCCTCCACTTT
few	TRBV12-3/TRBV12-4	TRBJ1-2	TRBD1	CASKPTGPNYGYTF	TGTGCCAGCAAGCCGACAGGGCCTAACTATGGCTACACCTTC
many	TRBV6-2/TRBV6-3	TRBJ1-1	TRBD1	CASSHGTGENTEAFF	TGTGCCAGCAGTCACGGGACAGGGGAGAACACTGAAGCTTTCTTT
-	TRBV6-6	TRBJ2-7	-	CASTHSSPGYEQYF	TGTGCCAGCACCCACTCCTCCCCAGGCTACGAGCAGTACTTC
few	TRBV27	TRBJ1-2	-	CASSFHSNYGYTF	TGTGCCAGCAGTTTTCACAGCAACTATGGCTACACCTTC
few	TRBV7-2	TRBJ2-3	-	CASTRNTDTQYF	TGTGCCAGCACCCGAAACACAGATACGCAGTATTTT
few	TRBV6-4	TRBJ1-4	-	CASAEQGVNEKLFF	TGTGCCAGCGCAGAACAGGGAGTCAATGAAAAACTGTTTTTT
-	TRBV5-5	TRBJ1-1	-	CASSFRVTRGQGTEAFF	TGTGCCAGCAGCTTTAGGGTCACACGGGGGCAAGGGACTGAAGCTTTCTTT